The T cell receptor beta chain described here comes from a study of T-cell reconstitution after alpha-beta-depleted transplantation in children. General study results and limits: Day-60 TCRbeta diversity that was high in some patients was derived from surviving recipient T cells and thymic progenitors. One year after transplant, T-cell counts and diversity came mostly from newly produced T cells. Expanded graft clones, several hundred of them, were reportedly the source of alpha-beta T cells about two months after transplant.

This sample's TCRbeta library carried unique molecular identifier barcodes. TCRdb redid the calling of the PCR reads with MiXCR, one entry per CDR3 protein. Of about 900,000 distinct CDR3 sequences listed, about 26% are singletons. A word on this clonotype: Its antigen is not identified.

From germline, CDR1 is MNHEY and CDR2 SMNVEV (reference sequence). The CDR3 loop spans 17 amino acids. V was pared by 4 bases and J by 2 bases, with 9 bases of the junction left unmatched. Source: PBMCs, mostly from graft donor cells, taken 360 days after TCRalphabeta/CD19-depleted stem cell transplant. This rearrangement joins TRBV27 to TRBJ2-2; 8 bases map to TRBD2. The clonotype originates from a boy younger than two who had a stem cell transplant for SCID, so the T cells may come from the graft donor. The CDR3 region is CASSSSGLATNTGELFF. CDR3 DNA: TGTGCCAGCAGTTCCTCAGGACTAGCCACTAACACCGGGGAGCTGTTTTTT.